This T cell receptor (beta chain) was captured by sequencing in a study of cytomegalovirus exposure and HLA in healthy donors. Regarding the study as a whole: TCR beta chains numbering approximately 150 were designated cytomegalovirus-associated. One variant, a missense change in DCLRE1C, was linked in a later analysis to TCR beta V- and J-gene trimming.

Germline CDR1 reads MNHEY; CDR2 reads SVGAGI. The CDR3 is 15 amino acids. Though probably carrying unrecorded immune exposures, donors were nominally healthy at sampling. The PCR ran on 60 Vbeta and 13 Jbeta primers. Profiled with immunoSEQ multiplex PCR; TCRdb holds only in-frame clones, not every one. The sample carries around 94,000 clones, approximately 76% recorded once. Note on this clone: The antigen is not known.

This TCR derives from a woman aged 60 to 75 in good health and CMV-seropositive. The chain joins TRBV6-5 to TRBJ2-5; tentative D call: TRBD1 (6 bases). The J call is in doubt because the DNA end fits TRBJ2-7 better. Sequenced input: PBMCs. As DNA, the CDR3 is TGTGCCAGCAGTTACCTTTCGACAGGTTCCTACGAGCAGTACTTC. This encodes CASSYLSTGSYEQYF.